Following are 26 T cell receptor beta chains from one sample sequenced in a study of shared clonotypes between healthy human individuals. Libraries were prepared by immunoSEQ multiplex PCR; TCRdb keeps only in-frame clonotypes and omits some of them. The sample has approximately 2.5 million clones; around nine tenths are singletons. Sequencing was done on a sample of naive CD4+ T cells sorted from blood. This sample's subset: CD45RA+ positively selected. The origin of the receptors is a man aged 18 to 29 in good health.

J is TRBJ2-3 and V is TRBV19; D possibly corresponds to TRBD1 (6 bases). This CDR3 has 14 amino acids. Trimming removed 4 bases from V and 1 base from J, with 9 bases in between. Germline-derived CDR1 and CDR2 are LNHDA and SQIVND (reference sequence). In DNA form, the CDR3 reads TGTGCCAGTAGTACACAGGGTGGCACAGATACGCAGTATTTT. It specifies CASSTQGGTDTQYF.

On this clone: Other DNA sequences from this sample encode an identical CDR3 as well. CDR3 loop: CAWGGNSYEQYF. The DNA of the CDR3 is TGTGCCTGGGGGGGAAATTCCTACGAGCAGTACTTC. The chain is built from TRBV30 and TRBJ2-5, with D tentatively TRBD1 or TRBD2 (5 bases each). The J call is uncertain, as TRBJ2-7 better fits the DNA end. CDR1 is GTSNPN, CDR2 SVGIG, per germline (reference sequence). The CDR3 has 12 residues.

The rearrangement joins TRBV9 to TRBJ2-1; D unresolved. The CDR3 covers 16 residues. Germline V gives CDR1 SGDLS, CDR2 YYNGEE. V was shortened by 3 bases and J by 0 bases, with 13 bases between the two germline ends. CDR3 nucleotides: TGTGCCAGCAGCGAAGACGAATCGCGCTCCTACAATGAGCAGTTCTTC. This translates into CASSEDESRSYNEQFF.

The chain links TRBV7-8 to TRBJ1-4; D remains ambiguous. The CDR3 is 14 amino acids. Deletions cut 4 bases from V and 3 bases from J, with 9 bases between. CDR1 and CDR2 from the germline V gene are SGHVS and FQNEAQ. The CDR3: CASSWRPSNEKLFF. The CDR3 DNA reads TGTGCCAGCAGCTGGCGGCCGTCTAATGAAAAACTGTTTTTT.

Here the CDR3 reads CAWRYRGLGDHEQYF. CDR3 bases: TGTGCCTGGAGATATAGGGGACTAGGGGACCACGAGCAGTACTTC. The chain recombines TRBV30 with TRBJ2-7; 8 nucleotides match TRBD2. This CDR3 region has 15 residues. Per the germline V gene, CDR1 is GTSNPN and CDR2 is SVGIG (reference sequence). The V segment lost 3 bases and the J segment 5 bases; nucleotides outside the gene matches: 12.

Note on this clone: Other DNA sequences in the sample encode the same CDR3. The chain combines TRBV27 with TRBJ1-1, with unresolved D. The CDR3 is 14 amino acids. Between the trimmed V and J ends, which lost 2 bases and 1 base, there was a span of 8 bases. Germline CDR1 and CDR2: MNHEY and SMNVEV (reference sequence). The CDR3 DNA reads as TGTGCCAGCAGTTTAGGAGGAGCGAACACTGAAGCTTTCTTT. Residues: CASSLGGANTEAFF.

In the case of this clone: Other DNA sequences from this sample encode an identical CDR3 as well. This chain uses TRBV6-5 with TRBJ2-3; D gene ambiguous. V was pared by 3 bases and J by 3 bases, with 7 bases between. Per germline, CDR1 MNHEY and CDR2 SVGAGI. CDR3 length: 13 residues. CDR3 region: CASSYLGTDTQYF. CDR3 nucleotides: TGTGCCAGCAGTTATCTAGGGACAGATACGCAGTATTTT.

This clone was seen a few times. The chain couples TRBV6-1 to TRBJ2-6, with D hard to call. Germline V gene data show CDR1 as MNHNS and CDR2 as SASEGT. CDR3 size: 14 residues. V was clipped by 3 bases and J by 3 bases, with 6 bases between them. The CDR3 DNA sequence: TGTGCCAGCAGTGATACTTTTGGGGCCAACGTCCTGACTTTC. Translating gives CASSDTFGANVLTF.

V is TRBV7-8 and J is TRBJ2-2; 8 bases line up with TRBD2. V lost 5 bases to trimming and J lost 3 bases; unmatched junction nucleotides: 2. This CDR3 has 14 residues. Germline V gives CDR1 SGHVS, CDR2 FQNEAQ. CDR3 sequence reads: CASSKGLDTGELFF. As DNA, the CDR3 is TGTGCCAGCAGCAAGGGACTAGACACCGGGGAGCTGTTTTTT.

Concerning this clone: Other DNA sequences in the same sample also yield this CDR3. The chain carries TRBV6-5 and TRBJ1-2, with TRBD1 matching 7 bases. V gave up 6 bases and J gave up 4 bases; unmatched junction bases: 5. This CDR3 contains 13 residues. The germline V gene has CDR1 MNHEY and CDR2 SVGAGI. The CDR3: CASRLTGFYGYTF. The CDR3 bases are TGTGCCAGCAGACTGACAGGGTTCTATGGCTACACCTTC.

The chain joins TRBV6-1 to TRBJ1-5; maybe TRBD1 (5 bases). V lost 4 bases and J 2 bases, leaving 9 bases between the germline ends. This CDR3 has 14 residues. Germline CDR1 is MNHNS and CDR2 is SASEGT. The CDR3 here is CASSGDWGNQPQHF. CDR3 coding DNA: TGTGCCAGCAGTGGGGACTGGGGCAATCAGCCCCAGCATTTT.

The V call is TRBV5-1, the J call TRBJ2-2; 7 nucleotides line up with TRBD1. This CDR3 contains 15 residues. J gave up 6 bases and V 5 bases, and 10 bases lay outside the gene matches. In germline, CDR1 is SGHRS, CDR2 YFSETQ. The CDR3 here is CASSAQGRAAGELFF. The CDR3 nucleotides are TGCGCCAGCAGTGCACAGGGGCGTGCGGCCGGGGAGCTGTTTTTT.

This clone was seen once. This chain joins TRBV11-2 and TRBJ2-7; D call uncertain. CDR1 SGHAT and CDR2 FQNNGV come from the germline V gene. The V gene lost 0 bases and the J gene lost 1 base, with 7 bases spanning the gap. The CDR3 runs 14 residues. For the CDR3, the DNA is TGTGCCAGCAGCTTAGATCACAATTCCTACGAGCAGTACTTC. This gives the protein CASSLDHNSYEQYF.

V and J are TRBV7-2 and TRBJ1-2; no clear D. Germline CDR1 is SGHTA and CDR2 is FQGNSA. The CDR3 loop spans 13 amino acids. Trimming shortened V by 3 bases and J by 8 bases, and 13 bases separated the two germline ends. The CDR3 loop is CASSFDAPGGYTF. The DNA for the CDR3 is TGTGCCAGCAGCTTTGACGCCCCGGGGGGCTACACCTTC.

This clone was counted once. The chain employs TRBV18 and TRBJ2-2, with D possibly being TRBD1 or TRBD2 (6 bases each). Germline values: CDR1 KGHSH, CDR2 LQKENI. CDR3 size: 14 residues. Trimming shortened V by 3 bases and J by 8 bases, and 13 bases separated the two germline ends. In DNA form, the CDR3 reads TGTGCCAGCTCACCGACCGGGGGCCCGGGGGAGCTGTTTTTT. Translating it yields CASSPTGGPGELFF.

The chain recombines TRBV29-1 with TRBJ2-1; 11 bases are shared with TRBD1. The CDR3 is 15 amino acids. The V segment lost 5 bases and the J segment 3 bases; nucleotides outside the gene matches: 6. The germline CDR1 and CDR2 sequences are SQVTM and ANQGSEA. This chain's CDR3 is CSVTGQGGFYNEQFF. CDR3 nucleotides: TGCAGCGTTACGGGACAGGGGGGCTTCTACAATGAGCAGTTCTTC.

The genes are TRBV5-8 and TRBJ2-3; the match to TRBD2 covers 7 bases. V was pared by 7 bases and J by 0 bases, with 14 bases of the junction left unmatched. Germline assignment: CDR1 SGHTS and CDR2 YDEGEE. The CDR3 totals 17 residues. CDR3 loop: CASGGGLRAPSTDTQYF. The CDR3, as DNA: TGTGCCAGCGGGGGGGGACTTCGGGCCCCAAGCACAGATACGCAGTATTTT.

This chain links TRBV6-6 with TRBJ1-1; D possibly corresponds to TRBD1 (6 bases). The V and J ends lost 0 bases and 4 bases respectively, with 12 bases between them. This CDR3 is 15 amino acids long. Germline CDR1 MNHNY, CDR2 SVGAGI (reference sequence). CDR3 nucleotides: TGTGCCAGCAGTTACTCGAGAACAGGGAGCACTGAAGCTTTCTTT. It codes for CASSYSRTGSTEAFF.

The V gene is TRBV5-1, the J gene TRBJ1-2; 9 bases align to TRBD1. J lost 3 bases, V lost 0 bases, and 3 bases had no gene match. CDR3 length: 15 amino acids. From germline, CDR1 is SGHRS and CDR2 YFSETQ. CDR3 in amino acids: CASSLDGQGYYGYTF. The CDR3 nucleotides read TGCGCCAGCAGCTTGGACGGACAGGGGTACTATGGCTACACCTTC.

The chain carries TRBV10-1 and TRBJ1-5; D unclear. The germline V gene has CDR1 WNHNN and CDR2 SYGVQD (reference sequence). Between the trimmed V and J ends, which lost 7 bases and 3 bases, there was a span of 22 bases. This CDR3 has 17 amino acids. The CDR3 sequence is CASTHTRPDRPNQPQHF. The CDR3, as DNA: TGCGCCAGCACCCACACACGGCCGGACCGACCCAATCAGCCCCAGCATTTT.

On this clone: This same CDR3 is encoded by further DNA sequences in the sample. This chain joins TRBV10-3 and TRBJ1-2; D is uncertain. Trimming took off 0 bases at V and 7 bases at J, with 15 bases between the two ends. The germline CDR1 and CDR2 sequences are ENHRY and SYGVKD. The CDR3 is 15 residues long. The CDR3 sequence: CAISESSATLGGYTF. CDR3 DNA: TGTGCCATCAGTGAGTCGTCGGCCACCTTGGGTGGCTACACCTTC.

This clone was counted a few times. The rearrangement joins TRBV10-2 to TRBJ1-5; D gene unclear. The CDR3 runs 13 residues. The germline gives CDR1 WSHSY, CDR2 SAAADI. Trimming pared 4 bases from V and 4 bases from J, leaving 8 bases between. The CDR3 sequence is CASSGSDNQPQHF. CDR3 nucleotides: TGCGCCAGCAGTGGGTCGGATAATCAGCCCCAGCATTTT.

The J gene is TRBJ2-5, the V gene TRBV25-1; no definite D call. The germline V and J ends were trimmed by 10 bases and 7 bases, with 22 bases remaining between them. CDR3 length: 14 residues. Germline assignment: CDR1 MGHDK and CDR2 SYGVNS. CDR3 amino acids: CATYSGVLWGTQYF. DNA for the CDR3: TGTGCCACCTACTCCGGAGTGCTTTGGGGGACCCAGTACTTC.

In the case of this clone: The same CDR3 is also encoded by other DNA sequences in this sample. CDR3 coding DNA: TGCGCCAGCAGCTGGCGGGGCGGGGAGACCCAGTACTTC. Its translation: CASSWRGGETQYF. The chain is built from TRBV5-1 and TRBJ2-5; weak D call: TRBD2 (6 bases). Deletions cut 3 bases from V and 5 bases from J, with 11 bases between. This CDR3 contains 13 residues. Germline CDR1 is SGHRS and CDR2 is YFSETQ.

The CDR3: CASSTQGGLTGELFF. The CDR3 DNA sequence: TGTGCCAGCAGTACGCAGGGGGGGCTCACCGGGGAGCTGTTTTTT. The V gene is TRBV6-6, the J gene TRBJ2-2; D tentatively reads TRBD1 or TRBD2 (7 bases each). The germline V gene encodes CDR1 MNHNY and CDR2 SVGAGI (reference sequence). The V gene lost 5 bases and the J gene lost 4 bases, with 14 bases spanning the gap. The CDR3 has 15 amino acids.

This chain links TRBV2 with TRBJ2-5; 10 bases are shared with TRBD1. V lost 7 bases to trimming and J lost 2 bases; unmatched junction nucleotides: 7. The CDR3 length is 15 residues. Germline CDR1 SNHLY, CDR2 FYNNEI. The CDR3 DNA sequence: TGTGCCAGCAAATGGGACAGGGGAGCTCAAGAGACCCAGTACTTC. Its protein is CASKWDRGAQETQYF.